One T cell receptor (beta chain) is described in this entry. What it binds is unknown. These data are taken from a study of blood T cells in healthy people across ages. Whole-study results and caveats: Older age coincided with a roughly linear decline in TCR beta diversity per million T cells.

Primers used in a second PCR of about 7 to 12 cycles were a sample-barcoded 5' primer and a J-beta primer mix. MiXCR, applied by TCRdb to the 5' RACE reads, yields one record per CDR3 protein. The sample contains some 900,000 distinct CDR3 sequences, 48% of which appear only once. Losses at the gene ends were 2 bases for V and 6 bases for J; bases not matched to a gene: 6. Germline CDR1 and CDR2: MRHNA and SNTAGT. The CDR3 spans 16 residues. Collection of 9 to 10 milliliters of peripheral blood was performed for each donor. The source of this sequence is a man aged 25-45 years in good health. The J gene is TRBJ2-3, the V gene TRBV6-4, with 12 bases identical to TRBD2. The sequenced material came from blood. CDR3 residues: CASSDVPSGGADTQYF. CDR3 DNA sequence: TGTGCCAGCAGTGACGTTCCTAGCGGGGGGGCGGATACGCAGTATTTT.